Below, 3 T cell receptor beta chains from the same sample are listed, as sequenced in a study of T cell responses to AZD1222 COVID-19 vaccine. Profiling relied on immunoSEQ multiplex PCR, and the TCRdb table lists in-frame clones only, not all of them. Of roughly 150,000 clones listed, approximately 88% were seen once; the top ten hold roughly 3.5%. The sequenced sample was peripheral blood, obtained on day 0 of MenACWY control vaccination. The receptors here all came from an adult in good health.

The chain is built from TRBV30 and TRBJ1-4, with 7 bases identical to TRBD1. The CDR3 sequence is 13 residues long. Germline V gene data show CDR1 as GTSNPN and CDR2 as SVGIG (reference sequence). The junction had 9 bases not matched to a gene; V was cut back by 4 bases and J by 10 bases. The CDR3 loop is CAWTQGSGGKLFF. The CDR3 DNA sequence: TGTGCCTGGACACAGGGGTCGGGGGGAAAACTGTTTTTT.

The chain joins TRBV5-4 to TRBJ2-2, with D hard to call. CDR1 and CDR2 from the germline V gene are SGHNT and YYREEE (reference sequence). The CDR3 contains 13 residues. V was pared by 4 bases and J by 2 bases, with 6 bases between. For the CDR3, the DNA is TGTGCCAGCAGCACCAAAAACACCGGGGAGCTGTTTTTT. Translation: CASSTKNTGELFF.

This chain uses TRBV5-1 with TRBJ2-7; D is ambiguous. This CDR3 is built from 14 residues. The germline V gene has CDR1 SGHRS and CDR2 YFSETQ. The V end was cut by 4 bases, the J end by 1 base, with 12 bases between. The DNA of the CDR3 is TGCGCCAGCAGCCTATCGACGGATTCCTACGAGCAGTACTTC. Translating it yields CASSLSTDSYEQYF.